A single sample gave rise to the 22 T cell receptor beta chains below, sequenced in a study of T cell changes during pregnancy in multiple sclerosis. Clones were read by immunoSEQ multiplex PCR, and TCRdb kept only the in-frame ones, dropping some. The table records 100,000 to 140,000 clones, 85% to 95% of them present only once. Sample: peripheral blood, taken in the third trimester of pregnancy. Receptor source: a female donor in good health, enrolled as a control in a pregnancy study.

This chain joins TRBV7-6 and TRBJ2-2, with TRBD2 identical over 13 bases. Germline V gives CDR1 SGHVS, CDR2 FNYEAQ. The junction had 5 bases not matched to a gene; V was cut back by 5 bases and J by 5 bases. The CDR3 runs to 16 residues. CDR3 region: CASSPMTSGGTGELFF. Here the CDR3 DNA reads TGTGCCAGCAGCCCAATGACTAGCGGGGGGACCGGGGAGCTGTTTTTT.

The table lists this clone with a count of one. Written as DNA, the CDR3 is TGTGCCAGCAGTTTTAGCGGAAGCACAGATACGCAGTATTTT. Translated: CASSFSGSTDTQYF. The chain combines TRBV6-5 with TRBJ2-3; maybe TRBD2 (6 bases). This CDR3 comprises 14 residues. Trimming removed 4 bases at V and 0 bases at J, with 8 bases between. Germline CDR1 MNHEY, CDR2 SVGAGI.

The chain uses TRBV11-3 and TRBJ2-3; TRBD1 matches at 7 bases. Germline-derived CDR1 and CDR2 are SGHNT and YENEEA. The CDR3 runs 17 residues. V dropped 1 base and J dropped 2; count of bases not matched to a gene: 9. CDR3 nucleotide sequence: TGTGCCAGCAGCTTAGCTCTCTGGACAGGAGTCACAGATACGCAGTATTTT. Protein: CASSLALWTGVTDTQYF.

The chain joins TRBV5-5 to TRBJ2-1; D might be TRBD2 (6 bases). V dropped 1 base and J dropped 7 bases, with 15 bases sitting between them. CDR3 length: 15 residues. CDR1 is SGHKS, CDR2 YYEKEE, per germline (reference sequence). In DNA form, the CDR3 reads TGTGCCAGCAGCTTGCGGAGGGGTTCGGGTAATGAGCAGTTCTTC. Translation: CASSLRRGSGNEQFF.

J is TRBJ2-7 and V is TRBV30; 12 nucleotides agree with TRBD2. Germline V lookup: CDR1 GTSNPN, CDR2 SVGIG (reference sequence). This CDR3 comprises 13 residues. J gave up 6 bases and V 2 bases, and 2 bases lay outside the gene matches. Written as DNA, the CDR3 is TGTGCCTGGAGTCTACTAGCGGGGGGCGAGCAGTACTTC. This codes for CAWSLLAGGEQYF. Combining the CDR3 with reference TRBV30 and TRBJ2-7 gives the whole variable domain SQTIHQWPATLVQPVGSPLSLECTVEGTSNPNLYWYRQAAGRGLQLLFYSVGIGQISSEVPQNLSASRPQDRQFILSSKKLLLSDSGFYLCAWSLLAGGEQYFGPGTRLTVT.

In this sample, this clone turned up once. CDR3 in DNA: TGTGTTTCAAAAATCTCGGGGGGCCGGGATACGCAGTATTTT. This translates into CVSKISGGRDTQYF. V usage is TRBV2 and J usage is TRBJ2-3, with a weak D call TRBD2 (7 bases). The germline CDR1 and CDR2 sequences are SNHLY and FYNNEI. The CDR3 sequence is 14 residues long. The whole variable domain, filled in from reference TRBV2 and TRBJ2-3, reads EPEVTQTPSHQVTQMGQEVILRCVPISNHLYFYWYRQILGQKVEFLVSFYNNEISEKSEIFDDQFSVERPDGSNFTLKIRSTKLEDSAMYFCVSKISGGRDTQYFGPGTRLTVL.

The CDR3 is CASSPITATNEKLFF. As DNA, the CDR3 is TGTGCCAGCTCCCCTATTACTGCAACTAATGAAAAACTGTTTTTT. The genes are TRBV18 and TRBJ1-4; D is uncertain. The V and J ends lost 6 bases and 0 bases respectively, with 11 bases between them. CDR1 is KGHSH, CDR2 LQKENI, per germline. The CDR3 is 15 amino acids.

The V gene is TRBV4-3, the J gene TRBJ2-4, with 8 bases fitting TRBD1. After removal of 3 bases from V and 9 bases from J, the junction contained 13 bases not matched to a gene. This CDR3 is built from 16 residues. Germline V lookup: CDR1 LGHNA, CDR2 YSLEER. Here the CDR3 DNA reads TGCGCCAGCAGCCATGACGTCGGACAGGGAGGTAGCATTCAGTACTTC. This encodes CASSHDVGQGGSIQYF.

The rearrangement joins TRBV6-4 to TRBJ2-6, with D uncertain. Germline V CDR1 and CDR2: MRHNA, SNTAGT. Trimming took off 0 bases at V and 0 bases at J, with 6 bases between the two ends. CDR3 length equals 16 residues. This CDR3 reads CASSDSGSSGANVLTF. The CDR3 region has the DNA TGTGCCAGCAGTGACTCGGGCAGCTCTGGGGCCAACGTCCTGACTTTC.

This clone has more than one count but fewer than ten. The chain recombines TRBV5-4 with TRBJ1-1; 7 nucleotides agree with TRBD1. J was trimmed by 5 bases and V by 4 bases; bases with no gene match: 5. The germline gives CDR1 SGHNT, CDR2 YYREEE (reference sequence). The CDR3 covers 13 residues. The CDR3 region is CASSPTGYTEAFF. DNA for the CDR3: TGTGCCAGCAGCCCGACAGGGTATACTGAAGCTTTCTTT.

J is TRBJ1-6 and V is TRBV5-1, with 10 bases lining up with TRBD1. V was clipped by 0 bases and J by 8 bases; unmatched bases: 5. Germline loops: CDR1 SGHRS, CDR2 YFSETQ. This CDR3 has 16 residues. DNA for the CDR3: TGCGCCAGCAGCTTGGCCGTTGGGACAGGGGATTCACCCCTCCACTTT. Encoded protein: CASSLAVGTGDSPLHF.

The V call is TRBV18, the J call TRBJ1-4, with D tentatively TRBD1 (5 bases). The CDR3 is 15 amino acids. Germline V gene data show CDR1 as KGHSH and CDR2 as LQKENI. Deletions cut 6 bases from V and 4 bases from J, with 15 bases between. CDR3 region: CASSETGPNNEKLFF. The CDR3 DNA follows: TGTGCCAGCTCCGAAACAGGACCGAATAATGAAAAACTGTTTTTT.

The chain carries TRBV20-1 and TRBJ1-2; tentative D call: TRBD1 (5 bases). Germline V gene lookup returns CDR1 DFQATT and CDR2 SNEGSKA (reference sequence). Trimming pared 3 bases from V and 6 bases from J, leaving 5 bases between. The CDR3 runs to 10 residues. The CDR3 loop reads CSARGHGYTF. CDR3 sequence (DNA): TGCAGTGCTAGGGGGCATGGCTACACCTTC.

V usage is TRBV9 and J usage is TRBJ2-5, with 7 bases aligning to TRBD2. This CDR3 has 17 residues. The junction had 16 bases not matched to a gene; V was cut back by 3 bases and J by 5 bases. CDR1 is SGDLS and CDR2 is YYNGEE in the germline V gene. CDR3 sequence reads: CASSDPESGDPRETQYF. CDR3 in DNA: TGTGCCAGCAGCGATCCCGAAAGCGGGGACCCACGGGAGACCCAGTACTTC.

This clone was seen a single time. The chain uses TRBV7-9 and TRBJ1-1, with 9 bases identical to TRBD1. The V gene end was trimmed by 5 bases and the J gene end by 10 bases; junction bases not matched to a gene: 8. CDR3 size: 13 residues. Germline-derived CDR1 and CDR2 are SEHNR and FQNEAQ (reference sequence). CDR3 sequence reads: CASSPDRGRVAFF. The CDR3 nucleotides read TGTGCCAGCAGCCCGGACAGGGGCAGGGTAGCTTTCTTT.

The rearrangement links TRBV9 to TRBJ2-7; the D gene is possibly TRBD1 (6 bases). Looked up from germline, CDR1 is SGDLS and CDR2 is YYNGEE. V lost 2 bases to trimming and J lost 6 bases, with 15 bases between them. CDR3 length: 14 amino acids. The CDR3 loop is CASSVGTSPLEQYF. CDR3 sequence (DNA): TGTGCCAGCAGCGTCGGGACAAGTCCCCTCGAGCAGTACTTC.

The rearrangement links TRBV10-3 to TRBJ2-3; 10 nucleotides match TRBD2. Germline CDR1 ENHRY, CDR2 SYGVKD. The CDR3 extends over 15 amino acids. V lost 5 bases and J lost 1; bases outside the gene matches: 3. DNA for the CDR3: TGTGCCATCAGTTTAGCGGGGGGCCGCACAGATACGCAGTATTTT. It codes for CAISLAGGRTDTQYF.

V and J are TRBV7-6 and TRBJ2-1; no clear D gene. The CDR3 spans 11 residues. V gave up 5 bases and J gave up 6 bases, with 5 bases separating them. Germline CDR1 reads SGHVS; CDR2 reads FNYEAQ. CDR3 in DNA: TGTGCCAGCAGCACTACCAATGAGCAGTTCTTC. Translated, it gives CASSTTNEQFF.

The V and J genes are TRBV30 and TRBJ1-6; D call uncertain. Germline CDR1 GTSNPN, CDR2 SVGIG (reference sequence). The CDR3 extends over 19 amino acids. Trimming removed 1 base at V and 0 bases at J, with 19 bases between. CDR3 DNA: TGTGCCTGGAGTGGTTTGGCTTCATTTGGCCTCTCCTATAATTCACCCCTCCACTTT. It is translated as CAWSGLASFGLSYNSPLHF.

The chain uses TRBV4-2 and TRBJ2-1; 11 nucleotides align to TRBD2. Germline V gene sequence: CDR1 LGHNA, CDR2 YNFKEQ. Losses at the gene ends were 4 bases for V and 8 bases for J; bases not matched to a gene: 13. This CDR3 spans 17 amino acids. CDR3 bases: TGTGCCAGCAGCCCCATAGTCCTAGCGGGGGGCAGCTATGAGCAGTTCTTC. The encoded protein is CASSPIVLAGGSYEQFF.

The chain links TRBV30 to TRBJ2-3; the match to TRBD1 covers 8 bases. V trimming: 4 bases; J trimming: 7 bases; junction bases outside the gene matches: 7. The CDR3 consists of 13 residues. Germline CDR1 GTSNPN, CDR2 SVGIG (reference sequence). The CDR3 bases are TGTGCCTGGACCAGGGACAGGAAACATACGCAGTATTTT. This sequence encodes CAWTRDRKHTQYF.

The chain employs TRBV10-3 and TRBJ2-1; weak D call: TRBD1 (5 bases). Trimming cost V 6 bases and J 7 bases, with 22 bases left between them. In germline, CDR1 is ENHRY, CDR2 SYGVKD. This CDR3 contains 16 residues. CDR3: CAISPPGARVVNEQFF. CDR3 DNA sequence: TGTGCCATCAGCCCCCCGGGCGCCAGGGTGGTTAATGAGCAGTTCTTC.